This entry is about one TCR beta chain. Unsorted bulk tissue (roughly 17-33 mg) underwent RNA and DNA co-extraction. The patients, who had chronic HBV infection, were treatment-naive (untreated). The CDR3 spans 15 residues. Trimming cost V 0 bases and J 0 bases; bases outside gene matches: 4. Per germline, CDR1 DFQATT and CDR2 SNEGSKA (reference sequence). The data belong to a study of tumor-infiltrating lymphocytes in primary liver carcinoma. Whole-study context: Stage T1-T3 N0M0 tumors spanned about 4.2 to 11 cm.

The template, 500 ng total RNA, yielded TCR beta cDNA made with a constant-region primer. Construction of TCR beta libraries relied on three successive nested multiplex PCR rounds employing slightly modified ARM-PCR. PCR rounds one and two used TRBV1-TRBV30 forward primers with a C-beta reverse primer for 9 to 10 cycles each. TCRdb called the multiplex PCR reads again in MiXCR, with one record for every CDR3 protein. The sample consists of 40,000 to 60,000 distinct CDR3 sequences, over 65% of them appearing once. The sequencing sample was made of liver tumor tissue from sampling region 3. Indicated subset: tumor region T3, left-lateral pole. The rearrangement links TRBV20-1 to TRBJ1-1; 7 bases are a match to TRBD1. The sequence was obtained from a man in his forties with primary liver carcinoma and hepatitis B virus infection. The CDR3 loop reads CSARDGTVMNTEAFF. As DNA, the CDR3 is TGCAGTGCTAGAGATGGGACAGTGATGAACACTGAAGCTTTCTTT.